The T cell receptor beta chain described here comes from a study of OX40 agonist ivuxolimab in advanced cancers. For the study at large: Patients received the agonistic anti-OX40 (CD134) antibody ivuxolimab. Ivuxolimab was administered intravenously to patients at 0.01 to 10 mg/kg every 2 weeks.

Study-level findings and limits: At 0.1 to 3.0 mg/kg, CD4+ and CD8+ blood T cells expanded clonally by week 6.

Sequencing was performed with immunoSEQ multiplex PCR; in TCRdb, only in-frame clones are kept and a portion is missing. The table records tens of thousands of clones, under 90% of them present only once. V was clipped by 5 bases and J by 6 bases; unmatched bases: 17. Germline V gene sequence: CDR1 SGHTA, CDR2 FQGNSA. The CDR3 has 19 residues. About this clone: Antigen: not known.

The clonotype comes from an adult with an advanced solid tumor such as melanoma, head and neck, liver or kidney cancer. Sample: CD4+ or CD8+ T cells sorted from blood, taken in a trial of the OX40 agonist ivuxolimab. This chain uses TRBV7-2 with TRBJ2-1, with TRBD2 matching 12 bases. The CDR3 is CASSRPQASGRALFNEQFF. For the CDR3, the DNA is TGTGCCAGCAGCCGACCACAGGCTAGCGGGAGGGCCCTTTTCAATGAGCAGTTCTTC.